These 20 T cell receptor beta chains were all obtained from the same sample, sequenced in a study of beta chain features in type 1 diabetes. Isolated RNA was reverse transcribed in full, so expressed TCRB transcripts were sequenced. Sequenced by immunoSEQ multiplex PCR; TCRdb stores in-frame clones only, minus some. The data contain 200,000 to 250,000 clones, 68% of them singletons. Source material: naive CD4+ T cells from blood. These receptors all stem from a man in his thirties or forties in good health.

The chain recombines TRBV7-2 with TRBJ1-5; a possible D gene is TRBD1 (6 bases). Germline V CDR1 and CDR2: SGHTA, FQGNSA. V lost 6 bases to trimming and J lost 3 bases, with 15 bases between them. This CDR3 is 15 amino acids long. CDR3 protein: CASRTGTSTNQPQHF. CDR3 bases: TGTGCCAGCAGAACAGGGACAAGCACCAATCAGCCCCAGCATTTT.

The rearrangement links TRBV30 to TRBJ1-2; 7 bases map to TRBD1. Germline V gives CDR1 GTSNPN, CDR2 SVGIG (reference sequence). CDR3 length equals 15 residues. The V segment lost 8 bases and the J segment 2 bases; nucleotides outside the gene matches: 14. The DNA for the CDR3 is TGTGCCGGAGGGGGCAGGGTGAGGGACAACTATGGCTACACCTTC. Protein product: CAGGGRVRDNYGYTF.

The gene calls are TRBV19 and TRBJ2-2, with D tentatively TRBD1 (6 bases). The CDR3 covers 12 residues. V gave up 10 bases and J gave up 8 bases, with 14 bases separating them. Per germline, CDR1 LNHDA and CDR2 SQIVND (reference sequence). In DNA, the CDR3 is TGTGCCACCAGAGGACAGACTGGGGAGCTGTTTTTT. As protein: CATRGQTGELFF.

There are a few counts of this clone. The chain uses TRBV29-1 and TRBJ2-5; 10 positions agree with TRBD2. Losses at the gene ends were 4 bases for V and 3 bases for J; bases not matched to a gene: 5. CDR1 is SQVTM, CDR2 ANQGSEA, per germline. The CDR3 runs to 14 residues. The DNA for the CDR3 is TGCAGCGTTGTTATTGGACTAGCGGAAGAGACCCAGTACTTC. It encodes CSVVIGLAEETQYF.

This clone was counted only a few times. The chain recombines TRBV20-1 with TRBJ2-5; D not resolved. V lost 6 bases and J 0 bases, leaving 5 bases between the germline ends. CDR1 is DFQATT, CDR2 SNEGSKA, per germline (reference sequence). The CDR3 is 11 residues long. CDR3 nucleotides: TGCAGTGCCGGGTACCAAGAGACCCAGTACTTC. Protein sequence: CSAGYQETQYF.

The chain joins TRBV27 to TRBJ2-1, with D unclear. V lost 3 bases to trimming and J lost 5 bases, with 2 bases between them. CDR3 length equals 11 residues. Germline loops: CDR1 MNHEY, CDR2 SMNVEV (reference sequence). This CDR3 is CASSFDNEQFF. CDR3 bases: TGTGCCAGCAGTTTCGACAATGAGCAGTTCTTC.

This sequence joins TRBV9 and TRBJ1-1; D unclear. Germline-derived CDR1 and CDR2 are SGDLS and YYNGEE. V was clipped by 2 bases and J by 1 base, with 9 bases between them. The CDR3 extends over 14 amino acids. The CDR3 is CASSVGRRNTEAFF. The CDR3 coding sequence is TGTGCCAGCAGCGTCGGGCGGAGGAACACTGAAGCTTTCTTT.

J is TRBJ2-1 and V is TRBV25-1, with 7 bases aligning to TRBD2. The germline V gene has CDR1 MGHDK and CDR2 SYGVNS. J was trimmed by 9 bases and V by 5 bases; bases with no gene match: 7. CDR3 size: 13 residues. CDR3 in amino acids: CASSSGGSGEQFF. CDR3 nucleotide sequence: TGTGCCAGCAGTTCCGGGGGGTCTGGTGAGCAGTTCTTC.

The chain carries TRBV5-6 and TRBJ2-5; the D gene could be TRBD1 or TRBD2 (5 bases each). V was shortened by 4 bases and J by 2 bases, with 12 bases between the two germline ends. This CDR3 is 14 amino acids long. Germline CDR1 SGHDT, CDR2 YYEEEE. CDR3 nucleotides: TGTGCCAGCAGCCCGGGACCAGTACAAGAGACCCAGTACTTC. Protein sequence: CASSPGPVQETQYF.

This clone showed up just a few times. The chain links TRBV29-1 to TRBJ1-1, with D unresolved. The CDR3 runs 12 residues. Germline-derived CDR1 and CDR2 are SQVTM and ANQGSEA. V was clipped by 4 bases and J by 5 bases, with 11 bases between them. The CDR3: CSVGSGRTEAFF. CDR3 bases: TGCAGCGTTGGGTCCGGGCGGACTGAAGCTTTCTTT.

The CDR3 loop reads CAWSFGLRGGPDTQYF. The CDR3 nucleotides read TGTGCCTGGAGTTTCGGTCTTCGGGGGGGCCCGGATACGCAGTATTTT. The gene calls are TRBV30 and TRBJ2-3; the match to TRBD2 covers 8 bases. CDR1 and CDR2 from the germline V gene are GTSNPN and SVGIG (reference sequence). This CDR3 contains 16 residues. V dropped 2 bases and J dropped 6; count of bases not matched to a gene: 13.

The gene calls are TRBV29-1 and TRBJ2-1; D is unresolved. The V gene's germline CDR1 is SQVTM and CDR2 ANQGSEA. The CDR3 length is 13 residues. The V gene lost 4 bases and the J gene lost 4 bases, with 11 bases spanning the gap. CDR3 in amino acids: CSVATLGYNEQFF. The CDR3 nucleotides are TGCAGCGTTGCAACACTGGGATACAATGAGCAGTTCTTC.

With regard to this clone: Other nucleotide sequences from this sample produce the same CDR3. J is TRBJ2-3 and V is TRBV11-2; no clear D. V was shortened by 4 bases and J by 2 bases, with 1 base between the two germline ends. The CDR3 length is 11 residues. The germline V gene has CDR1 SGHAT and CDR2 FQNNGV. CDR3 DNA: TGTGCCAGCAGCTCCACAGATACGCAGTATTTT. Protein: CASSSTDTQYF.

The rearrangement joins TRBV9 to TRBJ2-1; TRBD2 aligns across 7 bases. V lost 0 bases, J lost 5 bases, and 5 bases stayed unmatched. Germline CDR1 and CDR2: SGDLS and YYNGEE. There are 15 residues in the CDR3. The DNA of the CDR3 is TGTGCCAGCAGCGTAGGGACTAGGGGACACAATGAGCAGTTCTTC. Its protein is CASSVGTRGHNEQFF.

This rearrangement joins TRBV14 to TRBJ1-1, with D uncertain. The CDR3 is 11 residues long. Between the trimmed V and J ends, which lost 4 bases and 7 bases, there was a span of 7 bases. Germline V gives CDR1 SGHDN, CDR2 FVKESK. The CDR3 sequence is CASSPRVEAFF. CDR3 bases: TGTGCCAGCAGCCCGAGGGTTGAAGCTTTCTTT.

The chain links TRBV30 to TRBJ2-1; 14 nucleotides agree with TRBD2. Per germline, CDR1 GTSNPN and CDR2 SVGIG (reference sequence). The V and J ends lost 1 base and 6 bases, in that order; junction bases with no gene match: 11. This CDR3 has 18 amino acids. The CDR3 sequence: CAWSALGLAGGIGNEQFF. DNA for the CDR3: TGTGCCTGGAGTGCCCTCGGACTAGCGGGGGGTATTGGCAATGAGCAGTTCTTC.

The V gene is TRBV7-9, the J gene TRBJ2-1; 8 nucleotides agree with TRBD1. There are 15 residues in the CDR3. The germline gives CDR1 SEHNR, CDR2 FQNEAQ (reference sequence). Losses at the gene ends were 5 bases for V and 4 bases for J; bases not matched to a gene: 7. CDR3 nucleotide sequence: TGTGCCAGCAGCCCGACAGGGGCAGGGTACAATGAGCAGTTCTTC. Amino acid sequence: CASSPTGAGYNEQFF.

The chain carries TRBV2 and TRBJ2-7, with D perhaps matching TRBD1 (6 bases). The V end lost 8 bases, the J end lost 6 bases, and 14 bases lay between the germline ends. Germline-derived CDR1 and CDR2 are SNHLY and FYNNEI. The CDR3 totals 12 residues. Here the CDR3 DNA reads TGTGCCAGCTGTCAGGGGTTTAGCGAGCAGTACTTC. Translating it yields CASCQGFSEQYF.

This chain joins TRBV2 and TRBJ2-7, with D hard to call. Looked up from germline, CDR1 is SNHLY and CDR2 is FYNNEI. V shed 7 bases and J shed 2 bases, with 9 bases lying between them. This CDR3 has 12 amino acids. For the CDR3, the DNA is TGTGCCAGCAAGGACGGAGCCTACGAGCAGTACTTC. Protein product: CASKDGAYEQYF.

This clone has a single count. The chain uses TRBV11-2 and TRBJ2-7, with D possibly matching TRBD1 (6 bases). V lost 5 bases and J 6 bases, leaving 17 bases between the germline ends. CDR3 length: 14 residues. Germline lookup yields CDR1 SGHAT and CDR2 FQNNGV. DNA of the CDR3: TGTGCCAGCAGCACGACCGGGACACCTTCCGAGCAGTACTTC. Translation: CASSTTGTPSEQYF.